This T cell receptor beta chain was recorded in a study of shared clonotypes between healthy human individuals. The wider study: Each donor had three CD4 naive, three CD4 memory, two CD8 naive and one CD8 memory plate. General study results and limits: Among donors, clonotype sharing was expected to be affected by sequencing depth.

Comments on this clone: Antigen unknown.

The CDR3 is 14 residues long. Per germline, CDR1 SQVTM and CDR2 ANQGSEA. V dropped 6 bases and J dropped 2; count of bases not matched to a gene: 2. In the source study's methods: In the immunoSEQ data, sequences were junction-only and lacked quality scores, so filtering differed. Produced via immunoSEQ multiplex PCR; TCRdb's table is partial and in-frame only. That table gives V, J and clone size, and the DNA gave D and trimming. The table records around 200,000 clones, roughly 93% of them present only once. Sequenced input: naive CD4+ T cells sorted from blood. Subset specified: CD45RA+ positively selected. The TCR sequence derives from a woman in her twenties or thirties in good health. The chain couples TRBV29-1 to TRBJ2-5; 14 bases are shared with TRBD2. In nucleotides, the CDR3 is TGCAGCGTCGGACTAGCGGGAGGACAAGAGACCCAGTACTTC. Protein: CSVGLAGGQETQYF. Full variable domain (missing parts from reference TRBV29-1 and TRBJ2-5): SAVISQKPSRDICQRGTSLTIQCQVDSQVTMMFWYRQQPGQSLTLIATANQGSEATYESGFVIDKFPISRPNLTFSTLTVSNMSPEDSSIYLCSVGLAGGQETQYFGPGTRLLVL.